Below are 19 T cell receptor beta chains sequenced from a single sample in a study of blood T cell repertoires in COVID-19. TCRdb's copy holds only in-frame clones and misses some; the assay was immunoSEQ multiplex PCR. The profile shows 250,000 to 350,000 clones, about four fifths of them singletons. Sequenced material: peripheral blood. The receptors here all came from a human donor with COVID-19, enrolled during active disease. The donor label of this sample is uncertain.

The CDR3 spells CASSSESLYQTGPSNQPQHF. DNA of the CDR3: TGTGCCAGCAGCTCAGAGTCGCTATACCAGACAGGGCCCAGCAATCAGCCCCAGCATTTT. The chain has TRBV11-3 and TRBJ1-5; TRBD1 aligns across 7 bases. Unmatched junction bases numbered 19, after V lost 4 bases and J lost 1 base. The germline V gene encodes CDR1 SGHNT and CDR2 YENEEA. The CDR3 loop spans 20 amino acids.

Only a few counts were recorded for this clone. The chain recombines TRBV28 with TRBJ1-3, with no clear D. This CDR3 region has 16 residues. Germline V gene sequence: CDR1 MDHEN, CDR2 SYDVKM. Trimming shortened V by 3 bases and J by 0 bases, and 12 bases separated the two germline ends. The CDR3 protein is CASSLTDVFSGNTIYF. The CDR3 DNA reads as TGTGCCAGCAGTTTGACTGACGTTTTCTCTGGAAACACCATATATTTT.

The chain joins TRBV24-1 to TRBJ2-1; D ambiguous. V gave up 4 bases and J gave up 3 bases, with 3 bases separating them. This CDR3 comprises 12 residues. Germline V gene lookup returns CDR1 KGHDR and CDR2 SFDVKD. In DNA, the CDR3 is TGTGCCACCAGTGACCTCTACAATGAGCAGTTCTTC. This encodes CATSDLYNEQFF.

V gene TRBV15 combines with J gene TRBJ1-2; D is perhaps TRBD1 (5 bases). From germline, CDR1 is LNHNV and CDR2 YYDKDF (reference sequence). Trimming left V 0 bases short and J 4 bases short, with 21 bases between. This CDR3 is 18 amino acids long. The CDR3 here is CATSRDLAGRAGGYGYTF. In nucleotides, the CDR3 is TGTGCCACCAGCAGAGATCTGGCAGGGCGTGCGGGAGGCTATGGCTACACCTTC.

The V call is TRBV5-1, the J call TRBJ2-1; TRBD1 matches at 11 bases. Losses at the gene ends were 0 bases for V and 4 bases for J; bases not matched to a gene: 6. Germline CDR1 is SGHRS and CDR2 is YFSETQ. This CDR3 contains 17 residues. The CDR3 reads CASSLGFRDRGYNEQFF. The CDR3 DNA reads TGCGCCAGCAGCTTGGGCTTCCGGGACAGGGGGTACAATGAGCAGTTCTTC.

The chain carries TRBV19 and TRBJ2-2; 10 bases map to TRBD2. V gave up 3 bases and J gave up 5 bases; unmatched junction bases: 9. This CDR3 contains 17 residues. CDR1 LNHDA and CDR2 SQIVND come from the germline V gene (reference sequence). The CDR3 region is CASSMASGRSWTGELFF. DNA of the CDR3: TGTGCCAGTAGTATGGCTAGCGGGAGAAGTTGGACCGGGGAGCTGTTTTTT. Variable domain in full (rest from reference TRBV19 and TRBJ2-2): DGGITQSPKYLFRKEGQNVTLSCEQNLNHDAMYWYRQDPGQGLRLIYYSQIVNDFQKGDIAEGYSVSREKKESFPLTVTSAQKNPTAFYLCASSMASGRSWTGELFFGEGSRLTVL.

V is TRBV27 and J is TRBJ2-1; TRBD2 matches 12 bases. The germline gives CDR1 MNHEY, CDR2 SMNVEV (reference sequence). The CDR3 contains 17 residues. Unmatched junction bases numbered 12, after V lost 6 bases and J lost 6 bases. For the CDR3, the DNA is TGTGCCAGCAGCTCCCGGACTAGCGGGACCCTCGGCAATGAGCAGTTCTTC. Encoded protein: CASSSRTSGTLGNEQFF.

On this clone: Sequence at one end of the junction differs from germline and may be a read error. Other DNA sequences in this specimen translate into the identical CDR3. The chain carries TRBV27 and TRBJ2-7; 12 nucleotides match TRBD2. The CDR3 length is 15 residues. CDR1 and CDR2 (germline): MNHEY, SMNVEV (reference sequence). The CDR3 bases are TGTGCCAGCAGCTTATCGACTAGCGGGAGTTACGAGCAGTACTTC. Translated, it gives CASSLSTSGSYEQYF.

V gene TRBV7-2 combines with J gene TRBJ2-1; D remains unclear. Germline V gene data show CDR1 as SGHTA and CDR2 as FQGNSA. With 7 bases removed from V and 0 bases from J, the gap between germline ends came to 4 bases. CDR3 length equals 12 residues. The CDR3: CASTSSYNEQFF. CDR3 nucleotide sequence: TGTGCCAGCACCAGCTCCTACAATGAGCAGTTCTTC.

The chain combines TRBV6-5 with TRBJ1-1, with TRBD1 matching over 9 bases. The CDR3 covers 14 residues. Trimming cost V 2 bases and J 6 bases; bases outside gene matches: 4. Looked up from germline, CDR1 is MNHEY and CDR2 is SVGAGI. CDR3 nucleotide sequence: TGTGCCAGCAGTTACGACAGGGGGGATCCTGAAGCTTTCTTT. As protein: CASSYDRGDPEAFF.

The gene calls are TRBV2 and TRBJ2-2; D is possibly TRBD1 (5 bases). V was trimmed by 5 bases and J by 4 bases, leaving 8 bases between them. CDR1 and CDR2 from the germline V gene are SNHLY and FYNNEI. The length of the CDR3 is 13 residues. CDR3 sequence: CASSLTVTGELFF. DNA for the CDR3: TGTGCCAGCAGTTTGACAGTCACCGGGGAGCTGTTTTTT.

The chain has TRBV5-1 and TRBJ1-1, with 7 bases matching TRBD1. There are 16 residues in the CDR3. The trim removed 4 bases at V and 0 bases at J, leaving 9 bases unmatched. Germline values: CDR1 SGHRS, CDR2 YFSETQ. The CDR3 is CASSAYRGNMNTEAFF. CDR3 bases: TGCGCCAGCAGCGCCTACAGGGGTAACATGAACACTGAAGCTTTCTTT.

The rearrangement joins TRBV5-1 to TRBJ2-7; 10 bases are shared with TRBD2. V shed 3 bases, J shed 6 bases, and the junction held 9 bases outside the gene matches. CDR3 length: 15 residues. Per the germline V gene, CDR1 is SGHRS and CDR2 is YFSETQ. The CDR3 DNA is TGCGCCAGCAGCTGGGGATCGCTAGCGGGAGTCGAGCAGTACTTC. Its protein is CASSWGSLAGVEQYF.

This clone showed up just a few times. The rearrangement uses TRBV18 and TRBJ2-2, with a possible D match to TRBD2 (5 bases). Trimming left V 3 bases short and J 0 bases short, with 14 bases between. Per germline, CDR1 KGHSH and CDR2 LQKENI. The CDR3 totals 17 residues. CDR3 loop: CASSPSAGGANTGELFF. CDR3 bases: TGTGCCAGCTCACCCTCGGCGGGCGGAGCGAACACCGGGGAGCTGTTTTTT. Full variable domain (remainder filled in from reference TRBV18 and TRBJ2-2): NAGVMQNPRHLVRRRGQEARLRCSPMKGHSHVYWYRQLPEEGLKFMVYLQKENIIDESGMPKERFSAEFPKEGPSILRIQQVVRGDSAAYFCASSPSAGGANTGELFFGEGSRLTVL.

This chain uses TRBV19 with TRBJ2-5; 9 bases map to TRBD1. The CDR3 runs 19 residues. V trimming: 3 bases; J trimming: 2 bases; junction bases outside the gene matches: 16. Germline CDR1 and CDR2: LNHDA and SQIVND (reference sequence). The chain's CDR3 is CASSIAGTGLIIPQETQYF. The CDR3 bases are TGTGCCAGTAGTATCGCCGGGACAGGGCTTATAATACCACAAGAGACCCAGTACTTC.

This sequence joins TRBV3-1 (or the pseudogene TRBV3-2) and TRBJ1-1; 8 nucleotides agree with TRBD1. CDR1 LGHDT and CDR2 YNNKEL come from the germline V gene (reference sequence). This CDR3 region has 12 residues. V trimming: 7 bases; J trimming: 4 bases; junction bases outside the gene matches: 2. CDR3 in amino acids: CASKGTGTEAFF. The DNA for the CDR3 is TGTGCCAGCAAAGGGACAGGCACTGAAGCTTTCTTT.

This chain connects TRBV7-3 to TRBJ1-1; D is uncertain. Germline CDR1 and CDR2: SGHTA and FQGTGA. V lost 2 bases and J lost 4, with 8 bases in between. CDR3 length equals 13 residues. In DNA form, the CDR3 reads TGTGCCAGCAGCTTAGGGCTGGGCACTGAAGCTTTCTTT. Protein: CASSLGLGTEAFF.

The chain carries TRBV7-3 and TRBJ2-1; D is unresolved. V was trimmed by 1 base and J by 10 bases, leaving 11 bases between them. The CDR3 is 13 residues long. The V gene's germline CDR1 is SGHTA and CDR2 FQGTGA. The CDR3, as DNA: TGTGCCAGCAGCTTAAACACCGAAATGGAGCAGTTCTTC. Protein sequence: CASSLNTEMEQFF.

The genes are TRBV9 and TRBJ2-3; 14 bases are shared with TRBD2. Germline V gene lookup returns CDR1 SGDLS and CDR2 YYNGEE. V lost 4 bases to trimming and J lost 5 bases; unmatched junction nucleotides: 9. This CDR3 spans 17 amino acids. This CDR3 reads CASSKGLAGAVGDTQYF. In DNA form, the CDR3 reads TGTGCCAGCAGCAAGGGACTAGCGGGAGCGGTGGGAGATACGCAGTATTTT.